These T cell receptor beta chains were read from a single sample in a study of blood T cell repertoires in COVID-19. TCRdb's table, derived via immunoSEQ multiplex PCR, lists solely in-frame clones and lacks some. The sample has hundreds of thousands of clones; around 89% are singletons. Sequencing was done on a sample of peripheral blood. The origin of the receptors is a woman in her twenties or thirties with COVID-19, enrolled during active disease. Each CDR3 is given with its conserved first and last residue. The D gene is left open where the match is weak. Clone size appears in some rows only: once, few, many, or a class for an expanded clone.

16	TRBV7-2	-	few	TRBJ1-3	TGTGCCAGCAGCTTACGTTTCCGCAGCTCTGGAAACACCATATATTTT	CASSLRFRSSGNTIYF
15	TRBV7-2	-	once	TRBJ2-1	TGTGCCAGCAGCTTAGCACTTATCTCCTACAATGAGCAGTTCTTC	CASSLALISYNEQFF
17	TRBV4-1	TRBD2	-	TRBJ2-1	TGCGCCAGCAGCCAAGATGGAAGCGGGGACCCCTACAATGAGCAGTTCTTC	CASSQDGSGDPYNEQFF
15	TRBV24-1	-	-	TRBJ2-3	TGTGCCACCAGTGAAGGGACTGGGAGCACAGATACGCAGTATTTT	CATSEGTGSTDTQYF
14	TRBV6-4	-	-	TRBJ2-1	TGTGCCAGCAGCCCCACCACAATGTACAATGAGCAGTTCTTC	CASSPTTMYNEQFF
15	TRBV13	TRBD2	-	TRBJ2-3	TGTGCCAGCAGCCAAGGACTAGGGGGCACAGATACGCAGTATTTT	CASSQGLGGTDTQYF
15	TRBV10-3	-	-	TRBJ1-2	TGTGCCATCAGTGAGTCGGGAGGTGGGACCTATGGCTACACCTTC	CAISESGGGTYGYTF
19	TRBV10-2	TRBD2	-	TRBJ2-5	TGCGCCAGCAGTGACCGCCCACAGGGACTAGCGGGGGGCCAAGAGACCCAGTACTTC	CASSDRPQGLAGGQETQYF
15	TRBV14	TRBD2	-	TRBJ2-1	TGTGCCAGCAGCCTCCTAGCGGGAGCGTACAATGAGCAGTTCTTC	CASSLLAGAYNEQFF
14	TRBV10-2	-	-	TRBJ1-2	TGCGCCAGCAGCCCCGGACATCCCCTGGATGGCTACACCTTC	CASSPGHPLDGYTF
16	TRBV10-1	TRBD1	once	TRBJ2-7	TGCGCCAGCAGTGAGCAGTCCGGGACAGCCTCCTACGAGCAGTACTTC	CASSEQSGTASYEQYF
12	TRBV7-9	-	-	TRBJ1-4	TGTGCCAGCTTGGGAGGCAATGAAAAACTGTTTTTT	CASLGGNEKLFF
16	TRBV4-3	TRBD1	-	TRBJ2-3	TGCGCCAGCAGCCAAGATGCGGACAGGAACACAGATACGCAGTATTTT	CASSQDADRNTDTQYF
16	TRBV18	TRBD1	-	TRBJ1-5	TGTGCCAGCTCACCAATGACAGGGGACGGCAATCAGCCCCAGCATTTT	CASSPMTGDGNQPQHF
14	TRBV7-2	-	-	TRBJ2-5	TGTGCCAGCAGCCTACTAGCTTTTCAAGAGACCCAGTACTTC	CASSLLAFQETQYF
14	TRBV30	-	few	TRBJ2-6	TGTGCCTGGAGTGTCCGGACAGGGGCCAACGTCCTGACTTTC	CAWSVRTGANVLTF
15	TRBV7-9	-	-	TRBJ2-1	TGTGCCAGCGCTTCGGGGGTTCGATTCAACGATGAGCAGTTCTTC	CASASGVRFNDEQFF
12	TRBV30	-	-	TRBJ2-5	TGTGCCTGGACAACGAGTGTTCAGACCCAGTACTTC	CAWTTSVQTQYF
16	TRBV5-8	TRBD2	few	TRBJ2-1	TGTGCCAGCAGCTATTATAGCGGGGGGGAGCGCTATGAGCAGTTCTTC	CASSYYSGGERYEQFF
17	TRBV5-1	TRBD2	-	TRBJ2-3	TGCGCCAGCAGCTCGAGCGGGGGGGCCACTTACTCGGATACGCAGTATTTT	CASSSSGGATYSDTQYF
15	TRBV29-1	-	-	TRBJ2-1	TGCGGAGCCCTCAAGCGCTTCAGCTCCTACAATGAGCAGTTCTTC	CGALKRFSSYNEQFF
15	TRBV5-1	-	-	TRBJ2-7	TGCGCCAGCAGCTTGGTTGGGGGCTCCCCCTACGAGCAGTACTTC	CASSLVGGSPYEQYF
15	TRBV9	TRBD1	few	TRBJ1-4	TGTGCCAGCAGCGTAGGGACAGGCATAAATTCAAAACTGTTTTTT	CASSVGTGINSKLFF
15	TRBV9	TRBD1	-	TRBJ1-2	TGTGCCAGCAGCGAGCTCCCGGACAGGGGGCCTGGCTACACCTTC	CASSELPDRGPGYTF
15	TRBV4-1	-	-	TRBJ2-3	TGCGCCAGCAGCCCCTTGACACTCGGCACAGATACGCAGTATTTT	CASSPLTLGTDTQYF
14	TRBV3-1/TRBV3-2	-	-	TRBJ2-7	TGTGCCAGCAGCCAAGACCGACACAGCTACGAGCAGTACTTC	CASSQDRHSYEQYF
13	TRBV28	TRBD1	-	TRBJ1-5	TGTGCCAGCGTGGACAGGGTTAATCAGCCCCAGCATTTT	CASVDRVNQPQHF
15	TRBV4-1	-	-	TRBJ1-1	TGCGCCAGCAGCCAACCGTTGGGGAGGAACACTGAAGCTTTCTTT	CASSQPLGRNTEAFF
17	TRBV28	TRBD2	-	TRBJ2-7	TGTGCCAGCAGTTTAGATATAGCGGGGGGGATTACCTACGAGCAGTACTTC	CASSLDIAGGITYEQYF
14	TRBV6-4	-	-	TRBJ2-7	TGTGCCAGCAGTGCTATGGGGGGACTGGACGAGCAGTACTTC	CASSAMGGLDEQYF
15	TRBV5-5	TRBD2	-	TRBJ2-1	TGTGCCAGCAGCTTGGACGGGGGGATATACAATGAGCAGTTCTTC	CASSLDGGIYNEQFF
14	TRBV11-3	-	-	TRBJ2-3	TGTGCCAGCAGCTTAGATCCCAACACAGATACGCAGTATTTT	CASSLDPNTDTQYF
15	TRBV28	TRBD2	-	TRBJ2-7	TGTGCCAGCAGTATACAGGGGACTAGCGGCTACGAGCAGTACTTC	CASSIQGTSGYEQYF
13	TRBV19	-	-	TRBJ1-2	TGTGCCAGTAGTTTCCAGGGCTCCGGTGGCTACACCTTC	CASSFQGSGGYTF
15	TRBV11-2	TRBD2	once	TRBJ2-5	TGTGCCAGCAGGTCCTCACTAGCGGGGGGGGAGACCCAGTACTTC	CASRSSLAGGETQYF
16	TRBV9	TRBD1	-	TRBJ1-1	TGTGCCAGCAGCACACAGGGGTTAGAGAGTGGCACTGAAGCTTTCTTT	CASSTQGLESGTEAFF
13	TRBV7-6	-	-	TRBJ1-3	TGTGCCAGCAGCTTAGCTCTTGGAAACACCATATATTTT	CASSLALGNTIYF
14	TRBV10-3	TRBD1	-	TRBJ1-5	TGTGCCATCAGTGAGGGACAGGCCAATCAGCCCCAGCATTTT	CAISEGQANQPQHF
12	TRBV6-2/TRBV6-3	-	-	TRBJ2-1	TGTGCCAGCAGCTTATTGGTTAGCGAGCAGTTCTTC	CASSLLVSEQFF
14	TRBV7-2	-	-	TRBJ2-2	TGTGCCAGCAGCTTAGTTAGAGTTACCGGGGAGCTGTTTTTT	CASSLVRVTGELFF
17	TRBV11-2	-	-	TRBJ1-2	TGTGCCAGCAGCCCTCATGGGCAGTACCTTTTTAACTATGGCTACACCTTC	CASSPHGQYLFNYGYTF
15	TRBV28	-	-	TRBJ2-2	TGTGCCAGCAGGCCCGCTTTTGACTCTGGCGGGGAGCTGTTTTTT	CASRPAFDSGGELFF
14	TRBV5-5	TRBD1	-	TRBJ1-1	TGTGCCAGCAGCTTAACAGGGGTAGGCACTGAAGCTTTCTTT	CASSLTGVGTEAFF